A single sample gave rise to the 15 T cell receptor beta chains below, sequenced in a study of blood T cell repertoires in COVID-19. Some clones are missing from TCRdb's copy, which holds only in-frame ones; the method was immunoSEQ multiplex PCR. Counted here are 250,000 to 400,000 clones, 90% occurring once; the ten biggest clones make up 2.5% to 3.5%. Sequencing used peripheral blood. The source is a woman aged 25 to 45 with COVID-19, enrolled during active disease.

For the CDR3, the DNA is TGTGCCAGCAGCCCGGCCGGAGTAGGCCCCCAAGAGACCCAGTACTTC. Translating it yields CASSPAGVGPQETQYF. The chain couples TRBV7-9 to TRBJ2-5; D unresolved. Trimming removed 5 bases from V and 1 base from J, with 17 bases in between. This CDR3 spans 16 amino acids. Germline CDR1 is SEHNR and CDR2 is FQNEAQ (reference sequence).

This clone was detected once. The V gene is TRBV27, the J gene TRBJ1-4, with 7 bases fitting TRBD1. V was pared by 6 bases and J by 3 bases, with 7 bases of the junction left unmatched. This CDR3 spans 15 amino acids. CDR1 is MNHEY, CDR2 SMNVEV, per germline (reference sequence). The CDR3 nucleotides read TGTGCCAGCAGACAGAGGGACAGACCTAATGAAAAACTGTTTTTT. Its translation: CASRQRDRPNEKLFF.

J is TRBJ1-1 and V is TRBV6-6; D gene uncertain. V was trimmed by 7 bases and J by 0 bases, leaving 6 bases between them. The CDR3 is 12 amino acids. Germline V gene lookup returns CDR1 MNHNY and CDR2 SVGAGI (reference sequence). CDR3 nucleotide sequence: TGTGCCAGCACTCAGGTGAACACTGAAGCTTTCTTT. This codes for CASTQVNTEAFF.

This rearrangement joins TRBV9 to TRBJ2-3; D is unclear. CDR1 is SGDLS, CDR2 YYNGEE, per germline. The V end was cut by 0 bases, the J end by 5 bases, with 4 bases between. The CDR3 extends over 12 amino acids. CDR3: CASSVAGDTQYF. The DNA for the CDR3 is TGTGCCAGCAGCGTAGCAGGAGATACGCAGTATTTT.

This clone was recorded a few times. V is TRBV6-5 and J is TRBJ1-5; D is undetermined. Trimming stripped 6 bases from V and 13 bases from J, with 16 bases between. The length of the CDR3 is 12 residues. Germline V gene sequence: CDR1 MNHEY, CDR2 SVGAGI. Here the CDR3 reads CASRDDFRGQHF. The DNA of the CDR3 is TGTGCCAGCAGGGATGATTTTCGGGGTCAGCATTTT.

In this sample, this clone turned up once. The chain recombines TRBV20-1 with TRBJ2-3; 7 bases agree with TRBD2. V shed 6 bases and J 9 bases; nucleotides not matched to a gene: 3. The CDR3 is made up of 10 amino acids. Germline loops: CDR1 DFQATT, CDR2 SNEGSKA (reference sequence). The CDR3 DNA reads TGCAGTGCCCCCGGGAGGACGCAGTATTTT. Translated, it gives CSAPGRTQYF.

V gene TRBV19 combines with J gene TRBJ1-2; 7 positions agree with TRBD1. The CDR3 contains 13 residues. J was trimmed by 2 bases and V by 5 bases; bases with no gene match: 2. CDR1 LNHDA and CDR2 SQIVND come from the germline V gene (reference sequence). The CDR3 sequence: CASSGGQNYGYTF. The DNA of the CDR3 is TGTGCCAGTAGTGGGGGACAGAACTATGGCTACACCTTC.

This clone was recorded once. The chain carries TRBV18 and TRBJ2-7, with D perhaps TRBD1 (6 bases). V was trimmed by 6 bases and J by 1 base, leaving 16 bases between them. The germline CDR1 and CDR2 sequences are KGHSH and LQKENI. The CDR3 has 15 amino acids. This CDR3 reads CASSLEGTPSYEQYF. CDR3 sequence (DNA): TGTGCCAGCTCCCTTGAGGGGACACCGTCCTACGAGCAGTACTTC.

This clone was seen only a few times. The genes are TRBV7-2 and TRBJ1-2; D possibly corresponds to TRBD1 (6 bases). The CDR3 spans 15 residues. CDR1 is SGHTA and CDR2 is FQGNSA in the germline V gene. V was trimmed by 3 bases and J by 2 bases, leaving 13 bases between them. In DNA, the CDR3 is TGTGCCAGCAGCTTCCCGGGACATACCAACTATGGCTACACCTTC. This codes for CASSFPGHTNYGYTF.

This rearrangement joins TRBV5-6 to TRBJ2-2; TRBD2 is a possible D gene (6 bases). V shed 0 bases and J shed 5 bases, with 11 bases lying between them. In germline, CDR1 is SGHDT, CDR2 YYEEEE. The CDR3 covers 15 residues. The DNA for the CDR3 is TGTGCCAGCAGCTTGGCACACCGGGGGACCGGGGAGCTGTTTTTT. Translation gives CASSLAHRGTGELFF.

The chain couples TRBV11-2 to TRBJ2-7; 10 bases fit TRBD2. This CDR3 spans 14 amino acids. Germline CDR1 is SGHAT and CDR2 is FQNNGV. J was trimmed by 3 bases and V by 5 bases; bases with no gene match: 4. CDR3 DNA: TGTGCCAGCAGCCCGGGACTAGCGAACTACGAGCAGTACTTC. Translated, it gives CASSPGLANYEQYF.

This chain connects TRBV6-5 to TRBJ1-5; 8 bases agree with TRBD1. The CDR3 extends over 15 amino acids. Germline lookup yields CDR1 MNHEY and CDR2 SVGAGI. V was clipped by 0 bases and J by 6 bases; unmatched bases: 4. As DNA, the CDR3 is TGTGCCAGCAGTTACTCAGACAGGGGTGGTCAGCCCCAGCATTTT. Its protein is CASSYSDRGGQPQHF.

The chain has TRBV20-1 and TRBJ1-1; D remains unclear. CDR1 is DFQATT and CDR2 is SNEGSKA in the germline V gene (reference sequence). This CDR3 is built from 12 residues. Trimming removed 3 bases from V and 4 bases from J, with 9 bases in between. For the CDR3, the DNA is TGCAGTGCTAGTCGAGTACTCACTGAAGCTTTCTTT. Its translation: CSASRVLTEAFF.

A note on this clone: Other nucleotide sequences in the sample specify the same CDR3. The chain joins TRBV30 to TRBJ1-4; TRBD1 aligns across 8 bases. Germline V CDR1 and CDR2: GTSNPN, SVGIG (reference sequence). The V segment lost 5 bases and the J segment 4 bases; nucleotides outside the gene matches: 3. This CDR3 is 13 amino acids long. CDR3 coding DNA: TGTGCCTGGGGACAGGGCATTAATGAAAAACTGTTTTTT. It encodes CAWGQGINEKLFF.

The gene calls are TRBV28 and TRBJ1-2; no firm D call. With 4 bases removed from V and 3 bases from J, the gap between germline ends came to 6 bases. Germline V gene sequence: CDR1 MDHEN, CDR2 SYDVKM. CDR3 length equals 12 residues. CDR3 in amino acids: CASSYSDYGYTF. The CDR3 DNA follows: TGTGCCAGCAGTTACAGTGACTATGGCTACACCTTC.